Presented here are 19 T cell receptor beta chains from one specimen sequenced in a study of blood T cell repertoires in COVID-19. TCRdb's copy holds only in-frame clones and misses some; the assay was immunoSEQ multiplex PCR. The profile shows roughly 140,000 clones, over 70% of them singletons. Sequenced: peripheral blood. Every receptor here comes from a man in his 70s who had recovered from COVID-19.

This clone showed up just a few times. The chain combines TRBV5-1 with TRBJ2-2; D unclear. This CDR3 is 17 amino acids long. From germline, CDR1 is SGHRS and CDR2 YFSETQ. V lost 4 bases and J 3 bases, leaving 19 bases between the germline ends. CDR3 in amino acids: CASSAPRLGVYTGELFF. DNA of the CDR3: TGCGCCAGCAGCGCCCCTAGACTCGGAGTCTACACCGGGGAGCTGTTTTTT.

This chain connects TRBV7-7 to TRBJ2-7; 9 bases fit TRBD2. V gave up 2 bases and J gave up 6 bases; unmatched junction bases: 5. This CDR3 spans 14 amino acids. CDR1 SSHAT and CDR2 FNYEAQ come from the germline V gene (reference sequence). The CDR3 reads CASSLTAGGSEQYF. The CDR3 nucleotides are TGTGCCAGCAGCTTAACAGCGGGAGGTAGCGAGCAGTACTTC.

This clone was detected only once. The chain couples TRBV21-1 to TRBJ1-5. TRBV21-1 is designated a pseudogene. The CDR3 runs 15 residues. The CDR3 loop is CASSAPHSLGQPQHF. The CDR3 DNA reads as TGTGCCAGCAGCGCCCCCCATAGCCTGGGTCAGCCCCAGCATTTT.

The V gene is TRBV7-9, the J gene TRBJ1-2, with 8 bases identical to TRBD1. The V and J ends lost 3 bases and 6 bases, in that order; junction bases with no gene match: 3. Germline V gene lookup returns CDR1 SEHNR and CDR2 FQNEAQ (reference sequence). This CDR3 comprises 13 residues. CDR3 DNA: TGTGCCAGCAGCTTTCAGGGGGCAGATGGCTACACCTTC. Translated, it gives CASSFQGADGYTF.

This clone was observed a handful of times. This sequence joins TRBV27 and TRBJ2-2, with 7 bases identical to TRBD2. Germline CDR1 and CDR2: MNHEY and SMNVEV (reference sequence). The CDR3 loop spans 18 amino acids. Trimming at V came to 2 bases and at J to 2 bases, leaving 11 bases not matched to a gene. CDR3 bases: TGTGCCAGCAGTTTACTGACCGCGGGAGATACTAACACCGGGGAGCTGTTTTTT. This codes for CASSLLTAGDTNTGELFF.

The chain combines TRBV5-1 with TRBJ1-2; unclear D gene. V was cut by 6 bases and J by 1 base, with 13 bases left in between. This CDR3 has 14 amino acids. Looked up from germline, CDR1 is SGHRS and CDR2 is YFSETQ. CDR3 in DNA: TGCGCCAGCACCTCCCCCGGTGTTAACTATGGCTACACCTTC. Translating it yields CASTSPGVNYGYTF. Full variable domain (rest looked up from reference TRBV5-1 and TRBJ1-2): KAGVTQTPRYLIKTRGQQVTLSCSPISGHRSVSWYQQTPGQGLQFLFEYFSETQRNKGNFPGRFSGRQFSNSRSEMNVSTLELGDSALYLCASTSPGVNYGYTFGSGTRLTVV.

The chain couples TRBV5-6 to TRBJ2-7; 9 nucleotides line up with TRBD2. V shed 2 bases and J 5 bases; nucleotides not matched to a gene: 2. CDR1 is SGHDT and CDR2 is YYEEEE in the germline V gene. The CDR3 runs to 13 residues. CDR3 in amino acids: CASSFRLADEQYF. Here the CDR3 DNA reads TGTGCCAGCAGCTTTCGACTAGCGGACGAGCAGTACTTC.

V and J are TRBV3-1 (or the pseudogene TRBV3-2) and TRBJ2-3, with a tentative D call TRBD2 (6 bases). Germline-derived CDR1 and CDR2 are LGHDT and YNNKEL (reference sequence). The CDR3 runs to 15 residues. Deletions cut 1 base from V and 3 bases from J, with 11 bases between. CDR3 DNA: TGTGCCAGCAGCCAAGCGTGGGGACTGACAGATACGCAGTATTTT. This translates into CASSQAWGLTDTQYF.

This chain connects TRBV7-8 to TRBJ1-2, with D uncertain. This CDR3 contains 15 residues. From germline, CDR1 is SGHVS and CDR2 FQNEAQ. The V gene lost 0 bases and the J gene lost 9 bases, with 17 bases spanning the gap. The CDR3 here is CASSLALGIQFSYTF. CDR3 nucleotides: TGTGCCAGCAGCTTAGCTTTGGGCATTCAATTCAGCTACACCTTC.

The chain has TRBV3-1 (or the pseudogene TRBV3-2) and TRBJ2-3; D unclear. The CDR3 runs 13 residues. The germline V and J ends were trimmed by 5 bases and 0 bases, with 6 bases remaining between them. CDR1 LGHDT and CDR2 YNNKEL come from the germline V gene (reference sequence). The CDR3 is CASSELSTDTQYF. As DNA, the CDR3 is TGTGCCAGCAGCGAACTAAGCACAGATACGCAGTATTTT.

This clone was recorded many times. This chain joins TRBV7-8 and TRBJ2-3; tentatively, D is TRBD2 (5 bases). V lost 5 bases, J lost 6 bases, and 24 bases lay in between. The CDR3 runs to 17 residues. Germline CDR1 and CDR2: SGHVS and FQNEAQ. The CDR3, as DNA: TGTGCCAGCAGCCCCGGAGTGTACACCTCCCCGGGGGATACGCAGTATTTT. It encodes CASSPGVYTSPGDTQYF.

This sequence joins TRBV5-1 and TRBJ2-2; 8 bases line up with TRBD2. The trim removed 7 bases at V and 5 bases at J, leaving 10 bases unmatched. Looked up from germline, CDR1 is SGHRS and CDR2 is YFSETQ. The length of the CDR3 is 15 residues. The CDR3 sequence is CASCLGTSGTGELFF. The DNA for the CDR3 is TGCGCCAGCTGCCTTGGGACTAGTGGAACCGGGGAGCTGTTTTTT.

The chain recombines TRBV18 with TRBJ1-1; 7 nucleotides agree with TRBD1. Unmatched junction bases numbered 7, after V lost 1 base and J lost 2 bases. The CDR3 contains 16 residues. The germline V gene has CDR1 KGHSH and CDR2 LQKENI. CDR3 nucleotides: TGTGCCAGCTCACCACTCCAGGGGGAACCTAACACTGAAGCTTTCTTT. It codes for CASSPLQGEPNTEAFF.

CDR3 sequence reads: CASSFSGTDTQYF. In DNA form, the CDR3 reads TGTGCCAGCAGCTTTTCAGGCACAGATACGCAGTATTTT. The chain uses TRBV11-2 and TRBJ2-3; D gene ambiguous. With 3 bases removed from V and 1 base from J, the gap between germline ends came to 5 bases. Looked up from germline, CDR1 is SGHAT and CDR2 is FQNNGV. The length of the CDR3 is 13 residues.

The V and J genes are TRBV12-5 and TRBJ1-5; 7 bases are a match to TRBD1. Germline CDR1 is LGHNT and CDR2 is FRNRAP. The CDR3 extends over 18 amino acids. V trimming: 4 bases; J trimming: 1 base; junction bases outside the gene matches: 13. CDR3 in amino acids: CASGCPGQNGSSNQPQHF. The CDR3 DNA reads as TGTGCTAGTGGTTGCCCGGGACAGAATGGGTCGAGCAATCAGCCCCAGCATTTT.

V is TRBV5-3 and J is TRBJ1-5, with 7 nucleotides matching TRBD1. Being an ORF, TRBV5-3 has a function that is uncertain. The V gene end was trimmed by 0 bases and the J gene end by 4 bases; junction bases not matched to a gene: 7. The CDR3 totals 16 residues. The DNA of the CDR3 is TGTGCCAGAAGCTTGGAGACAGGGCGAACAAATCAGCCCCAGCATTTT. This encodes CARSLETGRTNQPQHF.

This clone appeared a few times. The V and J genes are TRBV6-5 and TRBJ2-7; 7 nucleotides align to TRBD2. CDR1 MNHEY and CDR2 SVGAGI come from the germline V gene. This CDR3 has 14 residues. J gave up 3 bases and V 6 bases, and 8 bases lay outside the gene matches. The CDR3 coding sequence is TGTGCCAGCAGCCCGGCGGGGGTGCTCTACGAGCAGTACTTC. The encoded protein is CASSPAGVLYEQYF.

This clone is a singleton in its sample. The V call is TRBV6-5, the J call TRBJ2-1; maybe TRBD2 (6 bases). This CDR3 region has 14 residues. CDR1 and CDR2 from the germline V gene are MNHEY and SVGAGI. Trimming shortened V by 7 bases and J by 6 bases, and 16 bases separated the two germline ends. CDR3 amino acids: CASNARLEGNEQFF. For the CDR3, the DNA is TGTGCCAGCAACGCGAGACTAGAGGGCAATGAGCAGTTCTTC.

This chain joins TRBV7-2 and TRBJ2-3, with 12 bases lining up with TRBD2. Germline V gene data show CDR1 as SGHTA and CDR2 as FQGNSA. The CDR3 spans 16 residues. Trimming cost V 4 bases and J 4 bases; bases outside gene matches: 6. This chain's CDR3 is CASSWTSGIVSDTQYF. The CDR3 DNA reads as TGTGCCAGCAGCTGGACTAGCGGGATTGTTTCAGATACGCAGTATTTT.